Sequencing of this TCR beta chain was carried out in a study of blood T cell repertoires in COVID-19. Produced via immunoSEQ multiplex PCR; TCRdb's table is partial and in-frame only. The top ten clones hold more than 1.4% of a sample with hundreds of thousands of clones, 75% to 90% of them seen once. The germline gives CDR1 SGDLS, CDR2 YYNGEE. The CDR3 length is 16 residues. With 0 bases removed from V and 2 bases from J, the gap between germline ends came to 15 bases. This sequence joins TRBV9 and TRBJ2-7; D perhaps matches TRBD2 (6 bases). Material for sequencing was peripheral blood. This sequence originates from a woman aged 25 to 45 with active or convalescent COVID-19. The CDR3 sequence: CASSVGPRLETYEQYF. The DNA of the CDR3 is TGTGCCAGCAGCGTAGGCCCCAGACTAGAAACCTACGAGCAGTACTTC.